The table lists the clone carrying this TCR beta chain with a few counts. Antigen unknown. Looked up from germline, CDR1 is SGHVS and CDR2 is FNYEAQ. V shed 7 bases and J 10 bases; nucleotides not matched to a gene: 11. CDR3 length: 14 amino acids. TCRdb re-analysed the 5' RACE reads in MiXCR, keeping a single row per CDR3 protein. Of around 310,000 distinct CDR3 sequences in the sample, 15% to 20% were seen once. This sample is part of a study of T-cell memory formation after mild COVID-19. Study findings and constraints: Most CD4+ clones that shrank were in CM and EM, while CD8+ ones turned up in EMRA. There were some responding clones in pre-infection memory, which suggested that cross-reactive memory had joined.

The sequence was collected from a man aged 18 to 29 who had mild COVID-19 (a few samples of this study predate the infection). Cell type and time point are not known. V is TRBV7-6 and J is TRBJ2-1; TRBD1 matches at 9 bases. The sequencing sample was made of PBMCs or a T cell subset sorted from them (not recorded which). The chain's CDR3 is CASTYRGQGSEQFF. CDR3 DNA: TGTGCCAGCACCTACAGGGGACAGGGTAGCGAGCAGTTCTTC.